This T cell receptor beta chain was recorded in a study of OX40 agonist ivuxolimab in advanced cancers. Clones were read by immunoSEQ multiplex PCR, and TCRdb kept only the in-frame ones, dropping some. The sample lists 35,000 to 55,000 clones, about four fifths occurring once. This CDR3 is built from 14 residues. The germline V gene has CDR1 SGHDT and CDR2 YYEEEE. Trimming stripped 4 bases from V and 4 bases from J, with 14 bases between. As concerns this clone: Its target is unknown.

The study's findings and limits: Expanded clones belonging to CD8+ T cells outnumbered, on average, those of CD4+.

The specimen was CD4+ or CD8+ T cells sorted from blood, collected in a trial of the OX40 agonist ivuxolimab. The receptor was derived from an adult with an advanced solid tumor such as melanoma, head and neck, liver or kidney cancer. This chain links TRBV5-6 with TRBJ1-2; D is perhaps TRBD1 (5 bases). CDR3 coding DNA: TGTGCCAGCAGCATCTCGGGGCAGGGCTATGGCTACACCTTC. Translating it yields CASSISGQGYGYTF.